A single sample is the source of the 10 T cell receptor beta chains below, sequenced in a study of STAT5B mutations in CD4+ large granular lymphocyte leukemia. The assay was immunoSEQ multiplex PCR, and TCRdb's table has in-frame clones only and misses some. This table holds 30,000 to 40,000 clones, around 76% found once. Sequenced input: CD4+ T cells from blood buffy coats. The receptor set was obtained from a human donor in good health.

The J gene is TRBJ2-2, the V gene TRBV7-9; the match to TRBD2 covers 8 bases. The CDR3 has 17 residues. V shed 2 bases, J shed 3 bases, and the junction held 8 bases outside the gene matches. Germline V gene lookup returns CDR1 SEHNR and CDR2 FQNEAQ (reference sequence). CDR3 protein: CASSLPISGVHTGELFF. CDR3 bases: TGTGCCAGCAGCTTACCCATTAGCGGGGTCCACACCGGGGAGCTGTTTTTT.

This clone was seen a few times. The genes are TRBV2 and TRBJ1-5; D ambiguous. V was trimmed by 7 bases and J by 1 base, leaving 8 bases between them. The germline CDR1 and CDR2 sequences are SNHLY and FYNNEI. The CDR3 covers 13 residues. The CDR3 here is CASKADSNQPQHF. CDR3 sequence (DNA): TGTGCCAGCAAGGCCGACAGCAATCAGCCCCAGCATTTT.

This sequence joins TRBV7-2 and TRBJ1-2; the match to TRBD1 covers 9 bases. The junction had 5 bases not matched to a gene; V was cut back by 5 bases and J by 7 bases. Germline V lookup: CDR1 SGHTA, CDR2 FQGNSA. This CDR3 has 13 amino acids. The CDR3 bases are TGTGCCAGCAGCGGGGACAGGGCGGGTGGCTACACCTTC. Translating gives CASSGDRAGGYTF.

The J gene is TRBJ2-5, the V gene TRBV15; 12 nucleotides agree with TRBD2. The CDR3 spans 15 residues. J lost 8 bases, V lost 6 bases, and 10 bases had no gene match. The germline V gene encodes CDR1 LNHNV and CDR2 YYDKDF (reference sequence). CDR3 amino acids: CATSHRTSGVVTQYF. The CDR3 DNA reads TGTGCCACCAGTCACCGGACTAGCGGGGTGGTAACCCAGTACTTC. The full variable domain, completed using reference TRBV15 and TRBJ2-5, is DAMVIQNPRYQVTQFGKPVTLSCSQTLNHNVMYWYQQKSSQAPKLLFHYYDKDFNNEADTPDNFQSRRPNTSFCFLDIRSPGLGDTAMYLCATSHRTSGVVTQYFGPGTRLLVL.

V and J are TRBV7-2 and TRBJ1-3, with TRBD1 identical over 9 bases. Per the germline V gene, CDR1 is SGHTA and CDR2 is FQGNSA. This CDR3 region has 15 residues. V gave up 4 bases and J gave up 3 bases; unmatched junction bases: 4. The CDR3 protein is CASSSQGAHGNTIYF. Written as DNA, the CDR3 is TGTGCCAGCAGCTCACAGGGGGCGCATGGAAACACCATATATTTT.

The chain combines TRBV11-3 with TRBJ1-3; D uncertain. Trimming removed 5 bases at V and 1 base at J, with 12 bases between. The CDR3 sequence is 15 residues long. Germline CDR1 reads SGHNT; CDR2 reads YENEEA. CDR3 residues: CASSPGPESGNTIYF. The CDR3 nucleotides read TGTGCCAGCAGCCCGGGCCCGGAGTCTGGAAACACCATATATTTT. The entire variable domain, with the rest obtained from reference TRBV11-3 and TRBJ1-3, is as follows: EAGVVQSPRYKIIEKKQPVAFWCNPISGHNTLYWYLQNLGQGPELLIRYENEEAVDDSQLPKDRFSAERLKGVDSTLKIQPAELGDSAVYLCASSPGPESGNTIYFGEGSWLTVV.

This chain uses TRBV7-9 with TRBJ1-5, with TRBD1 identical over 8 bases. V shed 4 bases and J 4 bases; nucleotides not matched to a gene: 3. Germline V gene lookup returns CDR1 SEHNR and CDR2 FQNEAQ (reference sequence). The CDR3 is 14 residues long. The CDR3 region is CASSSTGDNQPQHF. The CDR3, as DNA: TGTGCCAGCAGCTCGACAGGGGATAATCAGCCCCAGCATTTT.

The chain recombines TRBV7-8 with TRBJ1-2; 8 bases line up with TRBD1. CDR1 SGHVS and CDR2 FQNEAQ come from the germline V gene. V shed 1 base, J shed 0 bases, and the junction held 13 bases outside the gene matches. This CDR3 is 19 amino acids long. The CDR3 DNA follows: TGTGCCAGCAGCTTAGACCAGGGACAGGCCTTCATCTCTAACTATGGCTACACCTTC. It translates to CASSLDQGQAFISNYGYTF. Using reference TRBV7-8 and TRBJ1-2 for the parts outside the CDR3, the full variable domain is GAGVSQSPRYKVAKRGQDVALRCDPISGHVSLFWYQQALGQGPEFLTYFQNEAQLDKSGLPSDRFFAERPEGSVSTLKIQRTQQEDSAVYLCASSLDQGQAFISNYGYTFGSGTRLTVV.

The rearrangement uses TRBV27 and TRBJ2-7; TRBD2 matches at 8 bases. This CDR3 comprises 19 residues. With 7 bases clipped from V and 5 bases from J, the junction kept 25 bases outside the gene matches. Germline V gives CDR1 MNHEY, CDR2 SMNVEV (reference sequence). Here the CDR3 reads CASKPRSGRRERERNEQYF. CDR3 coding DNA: TGTGCCAGCAAACCCCGCTCAGGTCGAAGAGAGCGGGAGCGCAACGAGCAGTACTTC.

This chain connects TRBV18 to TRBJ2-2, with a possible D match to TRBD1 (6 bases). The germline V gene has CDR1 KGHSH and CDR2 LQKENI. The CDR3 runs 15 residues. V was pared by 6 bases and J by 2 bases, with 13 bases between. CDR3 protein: CASSAGTINTGELFF. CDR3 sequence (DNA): TGTGCCAGCTCCGCCGGGACAATTAACACCGGGGAGCTGTTTTTT.